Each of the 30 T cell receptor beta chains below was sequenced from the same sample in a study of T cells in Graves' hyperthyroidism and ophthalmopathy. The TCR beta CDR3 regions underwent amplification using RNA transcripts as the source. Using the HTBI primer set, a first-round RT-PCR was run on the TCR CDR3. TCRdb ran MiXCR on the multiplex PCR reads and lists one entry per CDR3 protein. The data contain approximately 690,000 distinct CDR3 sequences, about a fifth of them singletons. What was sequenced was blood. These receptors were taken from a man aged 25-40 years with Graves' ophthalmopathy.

The DNA for the CDR3 is TGTGCCAGCAGTCCACAGCGAGGCAAAAACATTCAGTACTTC. The encoded protein is CASSPQRGKNIQYF. The chain carries TRBV28 and TRBJ2-4; D is unclear. Trimming removed 5 bases from V and 3 bases from J, with 11 bases in between. In germline, CDR1 is MDHEN, CDR2 SYDVKM. This CDR3 has 14 residues.

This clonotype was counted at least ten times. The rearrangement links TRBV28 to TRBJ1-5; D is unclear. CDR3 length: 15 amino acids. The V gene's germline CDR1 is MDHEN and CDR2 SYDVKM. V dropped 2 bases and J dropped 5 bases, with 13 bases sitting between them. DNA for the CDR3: TGTGCCAGCAGTTTAAGTGGTAGAGGAGATCAGCCCCAGCATTTT. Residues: CASSLSGRGDQPQHF.

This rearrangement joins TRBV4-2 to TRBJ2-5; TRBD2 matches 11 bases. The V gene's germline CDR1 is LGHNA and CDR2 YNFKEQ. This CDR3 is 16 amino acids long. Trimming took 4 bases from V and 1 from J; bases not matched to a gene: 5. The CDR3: CASSRPSGRSQETQYF. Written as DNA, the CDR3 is TGTGCCAGCAGCCGGCCTAGCGGGAGGTCCCAAGAGACCCAGTACTTC.

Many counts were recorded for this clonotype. DNA for the CDR3: TGCGCCAGCAGCCAAGCCTCAGGGGGTCGCGTGAACACTGAAGCTTTCTTT. Its protein product is CASSQASGGRVNTEAFF. The chain couples TRBV4-3 to TRBJ1-1, with 7 bases identical to TRBD1. V lost 1 base, J lost 0 bases, and 8 bases stayed unmatched. The CDR3 totals 17 residues. Per germline, CDR1 LGHNA and CDR2 YSLEER.

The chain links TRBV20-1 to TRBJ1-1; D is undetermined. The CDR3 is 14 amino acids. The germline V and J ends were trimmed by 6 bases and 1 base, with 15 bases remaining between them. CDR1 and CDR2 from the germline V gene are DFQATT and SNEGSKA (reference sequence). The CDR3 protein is CSAAKAAGNTEAFF. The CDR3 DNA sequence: TGCAGTGCAGCCAAAGCCGCAGGGAACACTGAAGCTTTCTTT.

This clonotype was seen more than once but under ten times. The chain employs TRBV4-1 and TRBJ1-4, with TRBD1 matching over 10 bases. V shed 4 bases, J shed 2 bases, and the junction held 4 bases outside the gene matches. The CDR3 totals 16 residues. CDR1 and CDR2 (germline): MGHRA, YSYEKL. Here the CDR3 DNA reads TGCGCCAGCAGCCGGGGACAGGGGACCACTAATGAAAAACTGTTTTTT. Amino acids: CASSRGQGTTNEKLFF.

CDR3 loop: CASSLALAGEGEQFF. In nucleotides, the CDR3 is TGTGCCAGCAGCTTGGCACTAGCGGGAGAGGGGGAGCAGTTCTTC. This sequence joins TRBV5-4 and TRBJ2-1, with 11 positions matching TRBD2. Germline CDR1 SGHNT, CDR2 YYREEE (reference sequence). The J segment lost 10 bases and the V segment lost 0 bases, leaving 6 bases of the junction unmatched. This CDR3 spans 15 amino acids.

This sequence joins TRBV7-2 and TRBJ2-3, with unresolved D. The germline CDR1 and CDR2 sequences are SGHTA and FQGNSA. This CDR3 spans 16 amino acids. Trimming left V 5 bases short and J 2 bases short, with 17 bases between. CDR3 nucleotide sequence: TGTGCCAGCAGCGCAAAGCGTTTTTTTAACACAGATACGCAGTATTTT. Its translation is CASSAKRFFNTDTQYF.

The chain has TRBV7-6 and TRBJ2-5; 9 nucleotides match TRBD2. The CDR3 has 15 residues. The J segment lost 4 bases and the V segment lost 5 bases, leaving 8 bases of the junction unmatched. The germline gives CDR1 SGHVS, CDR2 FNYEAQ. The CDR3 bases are TGTGCCAGCAGCGACCCCGGGACTAGCATAGAGACCCAGTACTTC. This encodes CASSDPGTSIETQYF.

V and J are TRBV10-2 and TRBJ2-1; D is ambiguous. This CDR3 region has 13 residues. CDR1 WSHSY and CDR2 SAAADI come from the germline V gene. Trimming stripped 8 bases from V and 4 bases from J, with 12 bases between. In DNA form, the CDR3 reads TGCGCCAGCTACGACGGGCAGTACAATGAGCAGTTCTTC. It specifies CASYDGQYNEQFF.

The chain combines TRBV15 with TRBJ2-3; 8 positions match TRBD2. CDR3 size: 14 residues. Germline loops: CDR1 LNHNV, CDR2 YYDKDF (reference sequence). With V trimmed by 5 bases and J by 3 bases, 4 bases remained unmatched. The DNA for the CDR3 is TGTGCCACCAGCGGCCGGGGGGGGACAGATACGCAGTATTTT. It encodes CATSGRGGTDTQYF.

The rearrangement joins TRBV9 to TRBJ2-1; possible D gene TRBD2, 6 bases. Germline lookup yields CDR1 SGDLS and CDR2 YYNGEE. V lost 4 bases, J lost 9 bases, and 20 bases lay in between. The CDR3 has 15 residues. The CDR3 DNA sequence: TGTGCCAGCAGCCCTGGGACTTTGTCGTTGAGTGAGCAGTTCTTC. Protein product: CASSPGTLSLSEQFF.

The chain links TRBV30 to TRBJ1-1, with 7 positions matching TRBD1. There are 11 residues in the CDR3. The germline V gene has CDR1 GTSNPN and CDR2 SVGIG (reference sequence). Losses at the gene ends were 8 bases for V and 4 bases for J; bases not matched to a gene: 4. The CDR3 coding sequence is TGTGCCCGACAGGGTAGCACTGAAGCTTTCTTT. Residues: CARQGSTEAFF.

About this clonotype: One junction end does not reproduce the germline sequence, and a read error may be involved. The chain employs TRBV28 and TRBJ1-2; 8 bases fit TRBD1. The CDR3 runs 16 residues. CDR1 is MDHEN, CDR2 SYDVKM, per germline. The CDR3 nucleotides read TGTGCCAGCAGGCTTAGACAGGGGAAGGTCTCCTATGCCTACACCTTC. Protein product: CASRLRQGKVSYAYTF.

CDR3 loop: CATTNVWETQYF. The DNA for the CDR3 is TGTGCCACCACGAACGTTTGGGAGACCCAGTACTTC. This chain uses TRBV28 with TRBJ2-5; D is ambiguous. CDR1 MDHEN and CDR2 SYDVKM come from the germline V gene. The CDR3 sequence is 12 residues long. Trimming shortened V by 10 bases and J by 5 bases, and 14 bases separated the two germline ends.

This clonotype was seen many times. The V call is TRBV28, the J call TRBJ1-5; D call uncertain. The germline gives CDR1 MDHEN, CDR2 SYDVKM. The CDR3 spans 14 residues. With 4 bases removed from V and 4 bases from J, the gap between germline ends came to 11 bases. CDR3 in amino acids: CASSWSSGNQPQHF. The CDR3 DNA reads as TGTGCCAGCAGTTGGAGTTCCGGGAATCAGCCCCAGCATTTT. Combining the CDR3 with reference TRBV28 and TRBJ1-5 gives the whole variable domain DVKVTQSSRYLVKRTGEKVFLECVQDMDHENMFWYRQDPGLGLRLIYFSYDVKMKEKGDIPEGYSVSREKKERFSLILESASTNQTSMYLCASSWSSGNQPQHFGDGTRLSIL.

CDR3 bases: TGTGCCAGCAGTGAGGGACCTCCTATTCGGAGTACGCAGTATTTT. It codes for CASSEGPPIRSTQYF. The chain uses TRBV6-1 and TRBJ2-3, with D tentatively TRBD1 or TRBD2 (5 bases each). Looked up from germline, CDR1 is MNHNS and CDR2 is SASEGT. The CDR3 extends over 15 amino acids. V was trimmed by 3 bases and J by 8 bases, leaving 18 bases between them.

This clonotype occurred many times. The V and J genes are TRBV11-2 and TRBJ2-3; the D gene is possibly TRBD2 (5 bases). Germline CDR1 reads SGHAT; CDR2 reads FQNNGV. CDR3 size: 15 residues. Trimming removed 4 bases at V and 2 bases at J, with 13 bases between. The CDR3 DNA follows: TGTGCCAGCAGCTCCCTAGCAATCCACACAGATACGCAGTATTTT. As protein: CASSSLAIHTDTQYF.

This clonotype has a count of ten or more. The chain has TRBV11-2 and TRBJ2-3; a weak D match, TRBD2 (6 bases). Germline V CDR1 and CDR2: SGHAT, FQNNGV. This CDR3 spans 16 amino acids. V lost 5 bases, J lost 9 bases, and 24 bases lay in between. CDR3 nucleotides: TGTGCCAGCAGCCCCCGATTAGTTGCCGGGAGAACAACGCAGTATTTT. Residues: CASSPRLVAGRTTQYF. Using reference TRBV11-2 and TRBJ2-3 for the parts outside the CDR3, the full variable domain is EAGVAQSPRYKIIEKRQSVAFWCNPISGHATLYWYQQILGQGPKLLIQFQNNGVVDDSQLPKDRFSAERLKGVDSTLKIQPAKLEDSAVYLCASSPRLVAGRTTQYFGPGTRLTVL.

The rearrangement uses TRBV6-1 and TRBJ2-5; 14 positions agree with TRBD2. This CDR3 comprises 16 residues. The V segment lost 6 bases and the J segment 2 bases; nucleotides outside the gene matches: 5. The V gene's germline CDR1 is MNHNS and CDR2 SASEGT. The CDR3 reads CASSRGLAGVQETQYF. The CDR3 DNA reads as TGTGCCAGCAGCCGGGGACTAGCGGGAGTGCAAGAGACCCAGTACTTC.

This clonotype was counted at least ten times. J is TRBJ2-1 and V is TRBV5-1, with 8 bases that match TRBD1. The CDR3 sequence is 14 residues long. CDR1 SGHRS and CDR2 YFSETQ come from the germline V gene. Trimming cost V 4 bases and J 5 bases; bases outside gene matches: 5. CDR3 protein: CASSIDRGHNEQFF. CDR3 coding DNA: TGCGCCAGCAGCATCGACAGGGGACACAATGAGCAGTTCTTC.

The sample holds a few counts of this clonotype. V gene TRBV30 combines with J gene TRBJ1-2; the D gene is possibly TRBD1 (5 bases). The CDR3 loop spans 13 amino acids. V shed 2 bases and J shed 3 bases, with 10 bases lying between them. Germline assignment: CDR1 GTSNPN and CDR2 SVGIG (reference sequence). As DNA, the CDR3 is TGTGCCTGGAGTCGGGGCCGGGACTATGGCTACACCTTC. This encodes CAWSRGRDYGYTF.

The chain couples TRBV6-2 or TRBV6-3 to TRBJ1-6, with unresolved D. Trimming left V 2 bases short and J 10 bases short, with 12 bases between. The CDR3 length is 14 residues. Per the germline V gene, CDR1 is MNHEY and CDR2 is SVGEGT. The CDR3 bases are TGTGCCAGCAGTTACCGGCGCCACAGCTCACCCCTCCACTTT. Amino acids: CASSYRRHSSPLHF.

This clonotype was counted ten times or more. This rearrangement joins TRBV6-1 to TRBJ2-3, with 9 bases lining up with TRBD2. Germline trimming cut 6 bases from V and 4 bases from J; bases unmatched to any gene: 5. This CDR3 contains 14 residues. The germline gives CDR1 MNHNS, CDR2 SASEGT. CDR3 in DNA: TGTGCCAGCAGCCAGCGGGAGGTGGCAGATACGCAGTATTTT. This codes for CASSQREVADTQYF.

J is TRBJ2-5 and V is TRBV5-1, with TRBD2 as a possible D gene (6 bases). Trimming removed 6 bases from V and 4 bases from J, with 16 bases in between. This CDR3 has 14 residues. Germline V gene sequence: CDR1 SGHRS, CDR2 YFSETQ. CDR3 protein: CASTHRGRTETQYF. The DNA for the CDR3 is TGCGCCAGCACCCACCGGGGGAGAACAGAGACCCAGTACTTC.

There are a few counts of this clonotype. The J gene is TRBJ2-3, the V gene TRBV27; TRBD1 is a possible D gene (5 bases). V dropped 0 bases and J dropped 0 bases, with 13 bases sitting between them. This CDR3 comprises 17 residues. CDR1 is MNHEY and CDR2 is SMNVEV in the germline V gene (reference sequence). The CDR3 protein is CASSLSIMQGSTDTQYF. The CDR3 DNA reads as TGTGCCAGCAGTTTATCGATTATGCAGGGCAGCACAGATACGCAGTATTTT.

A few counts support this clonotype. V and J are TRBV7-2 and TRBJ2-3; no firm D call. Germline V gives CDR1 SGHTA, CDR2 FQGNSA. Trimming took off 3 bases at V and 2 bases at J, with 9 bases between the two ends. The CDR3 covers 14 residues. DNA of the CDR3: TGTGCCAGCAGCTTCGACTTATACACAGATACGCAGTATTTT. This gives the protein CASSFDLYTDTQYF.

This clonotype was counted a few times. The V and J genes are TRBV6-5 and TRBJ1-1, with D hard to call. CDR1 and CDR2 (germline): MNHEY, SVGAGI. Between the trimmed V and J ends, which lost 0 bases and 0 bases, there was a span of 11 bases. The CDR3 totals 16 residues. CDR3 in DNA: TGTGCCAGCAGTTACTCCCCGGCCTTACTGAACACTGAAGCTTTCTTT. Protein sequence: CASSYSPALLNTEAFF.

The CDR3 DNA reads as TGTGCCAGCAGCTTAGCGCCCGGCGGAAGGGCCTACGAGCAGTACTTC. Protein product: CASSLAPGGRAYEQYF. The chain uses TRBV7-2 and TRBJ2-7; no clear D. In germline, CDR1 is SGHTA, CDR2 FQGNSA. The CDR3 is 16 amino acids. The V end was cut by 0 bases, the J end by 2 bases, with 14 bases between.

The CDR3 region is CAISAEQSPLHF. The CDR3 nucleotides are TGTGCCATCAGTGCCGAACAATCACCCCTCCACTTT. This chain uses TRBV10-3 with TRBJ1-6; D is unclear. V gave up 4 bases and J gave up 10 bases, with 8 bases separating them. CDR1 is ENHRY and CDR2 is SYGVKD in the germline V gene. The CDR3 has 12 amino acids.